What follows are 9 T cell receptor beta chains derived from one specimen sequenced in a study of T cell clonotyping in hematopoietic cell transplantation. TCRdb's table, derived via immunoSEQ multiplex PCR, lists solely in-frame clones and lacks some. The table includes roughly 80,000 clones, almost 97% detected once. The time point was: recipient sample about 28 days before transplant, after cytoreduction. Material: peripheral blood mononuclear cells, obtained before stem cell transplant. These receptors all stem from a woman in her fifties or sixties with acute myeloid leukemia. Some clones in this sample may be carry-over from other donors' samples.

The chain links TRBV25-1 to TRBJ2-7; perhaps D is TRBD1 or TRBD2 (5 bases each). Germline lookup yields CDR1 MGHDK and CDR2 SYGVNS. CDR3 length: 15 residues. V was clipped by 3 bases and J by 2 bases, with 14 bases between them. The CDR3 protein is CASSDPRERTYEQYF. The CDR3 region has the DNA TGTGCCAGCAGTGATCCCAGGGAGAGGACCTACGAGCAGTACTTC.

The rearrangement links TRBV28 to TRBJ2-2, with a tentative D call TRBD2 (5 bases). This CDR3 spans 17 amino acids. Germline CDR1 reads MDHEN; CDR2 reads SYDVKM. V was trimmed by 3 bases and J by 1 base, leaving 15 bases between them. The CDR3 reads CASSLGRGYRNTGELFF. In DNA, the CDR3 is TGTGCCAGCAGTTTGGGGAGAGGGTACAGGAACACCGGGGAGCTGTTTTTT.

The CDR3 sequence: CASSLENNSPLHF. The CDR3 coding sequence is TGTGCCAGCAGCTTAGAAAATAATTCACCCCTCCACTTT. The chain couples TRBV11-2 to TRBJ1-6, with D hard to call. CDR3 length equals 13 residues. CDR1 SGHAT and CDR2 FQNNGV come from the germline V gene. V was shortened by 0 bases and J by 5 bases, with 2 bases between the two germline ends.

The J gene is TRBJ2-7, the V gene TRBV7-2; 11 bases line up with TRBD2. The germline V gene has CDR1 SGHTA and CDR2 FQGNSA. The CDR3 sequence is 14 residues long. Trimming cost V 5 bases and J 6 bases; bases outside gene matches: 6. The CDR3 here is CASSRLAGPGEQYF. In DNA, the CDR3 is TGTGCCAGCAGCCGACTAGCGGGGCCGGGCGAGCAGTACTTC.

With regard to this clone: The same CDR3 also results from other DNA sequences found in this sample. The chain has TRBV6-1 and TRBJ2-7; D might be TRBD2 (6 bases). Trimming shortened V by 3 bases and J by 0 bases, and 9 bases separated the two germline ends. Germline assignment: CDR1 MNHNS and CDR2 SASEGT. The CDR3 has 14 residues. The CDR3 loop reads CASSDLGGSYEQYF. In DNA form, the CDR3 reads TGTGCCAGCAGTGATTTGGGGGGCTCCTACGAGCAGTACTTC.

V is TRBV6-1 and J is TRBJ2-6; 7 bases agree with TRBD1. V was clipped by 2 bases and J by 3 bases; unmatched bases: 10. Germline lookup yields CDR1 MNHNS and CDR2 SASEGT. The CDR3 runs 18 residues. The CDR3 is CASSELFLQGSGANVLTF. The CDR3 DNA is TGTGCCAGCAGTGAACTCTTCTTACAGGGGAGTGGGGCCAACGTCCTGACTTTC.

The CDR3 region is CASSPPGRVTEAFF. CDR3 bases: TGTGCCAGCAGTCCGCCGGGGCGCGTCACTGAAGCTTTCTTT. The chain combines TRBV6-5 with TRBJ1-1; the D gene is possibly TRBD1 (5 bases). This CDR3 region has 14 residues. V lost 5 bases and J 4 bases, leaving 14 bases between the germline ends. Germline V lookup: CDR1 MNHEY, CDR2 SVGAGI.

Of note for this clone: A junction end diverges from the germline sequence, so it may reflect a read error. The chain joins TRBV7-7 to TRBJ2-2, with D possibly matching TRBD1 (6 bases). CDR3 length: 15 residues. The germline V gene encodes CDR1 SSHAT and CDR2 FNYEAQ (reference sequence). Here the CDR3 reads CASREIQGGTGELFF. The CDR3 bases are TGTGCTAGCAGAGAGATACAGGGCGGGACCGGGGAGCTGTTTTTT.

The chain employs TRBV10-2 and TRBJ1-2, with 7 bases lining up with TRBD1. The CDR3 covers 14 residues. J was trimmed by 6 bases and V by 0 bases; bases with no gene match: 4. CDR1 is WSHSY and CDR2 is SAAADI in the germline V gene. CDR3 loop: CASSESSQGDGYTF. CDR3 DNA: TGCGCCAGCAGTGAGTCGAGCCAGGGGGATGGCTACACCTTC.